Each of the 17 T cell receptor beta chains below was sequenced from the same sample in a study of cytomegalovirus exposure and HLA in healthy donors. Primers included in the PCR were 60 Vbeta and 13 Jbeta primers. TCRdb's copy holds only in-frame clones and misses some; the assay was immunoSEQ multiplex PCR. This sample yields more than 90,000 clones, of which around four fifths are seen a single time; roughly 2% belongs to the top ten. Sequencing was done on a sample of PBMCs. These TCRs come from a man aged 35 to 55 in good health and CMV-seronegative.

The rearrangement joins TRBV10-2 to TRBJ2-1; 7 bases match TRBD2. In germline, CDR1 is WSHSY, CDR2 SAAADI. After removal of 0 bases from V and 0 bases from J, the junction contained 11 bases not matched to a gene. This CDR3 spans 19 amino acids. In DNA, the CDR3 is TGCGCCAGCAGTGAGTCGATCACAGCGGGGATACACTCCTACAATGAGCAGTTCTTC. It yields the protein CASSESITAGIHSYNEQFF.

This chain uses TRBV28 with TRBJ2-7, with 7 bases matching TRBD1. Germline-derived CDR1 and CDR2 are MDHEN and SYDVKM. The CDR3 is 13 residues long. J gave up 7 bases and V 3 bases, and 6 bases lay outside the gene matches. CDR3 in DNA: TGTGCCAGCAGTTTCCTAGGGGGCTCGGAGCAGTACTTC. Protein sequence: CASSFLGGSEQYF.

This sequence joins TRBV4-2 and TRBJ1-6, with TRBD1 as a possible D gene (6 bases). Germline V gives CDR1 LGHNA, CDR2 YNFKEQ. V gave up 4 bases and J gave up 5 bases, with 18 bases separating them. The CDR3 has 17 amino acids. CDR3 protein: CASSRDGSGQHNSPLHF. For the CDR3, the DNA is TGTGCCAGCAGCCGTGATGGATCGGGACAACATAATTCACCCCTCCACTTT.

The chain uses TRBV28 and TRBJ2-3; 9 bases line up with TRBD2. The CDR3 is 15 amino acids. In germline, CDR1 is MDHEN, CDR2 SYDVKM. V was pared by 5 bases and J by 0 bases, with 3 bases of the junction left unmatched. CDR3 sequence (DNA): TGTGCCAGCAGTCGACTAGCGGCTAGCACAGATACGCAGTATTTT. The encoded protein is CASSRLAASTDTQYF.

V usage is TRBV7-3 and J usage is TRBJ2-3, with a weak D call TRBD2 (6 bases). The CDR3 loop spans 15 amino acids. The V end lost 3 bases, the J end lost 0 bases, and 10 bases lay between the germline ends. CDR1 and CDR2 (germline): SGHTA, FQGTGA. The CDR3 DNA reads as TGTGCCAGCAGCTTTAATGGGGGGAGCACAGATACGCAGTATTTT. Translating gives CASSFNGGSTDTQYF.

V usage is TRBV18 and J usage is TRBJ1-1; D is undetermined. V lost 6 bases and J lost 2, with 16 bases in between. This CDR3 comprises 15 residues. Looked up from germline, CDR1 is KGHSH and CDR2 is LQKENI. The CDR3 here is CASSPDITSNTEAFF. The DNA for the CDR3 is TGTGCCAGCTCGCCCGACATCACCTCAAACACTGAAGCTTTCTTT.

This sequence joins TRBV19 and TRBJ2-2; D not resolved. Germline values: CDR1 LNHDA, CDR2 SQIVND (reference sequence). This CDR3 has 13 residues. The V end was cut by 7 bases, the J end by 1 base, with 7 bases between. In DNA form, the CDR3 reads TGTGCCAGTAACCGACAGAACACCGGGGAGCTGTTTTTT. It translates to CASNRQNTGELFF.

This rearrangement joins TRBV10-2 to TRBJ1-2, with D possibly being TRBD1 (5 bases). Trimming took 4 bases from V and 7 from J, leaving 16 bases between them. Germline values: CDR1 WSHSY, CDR2 SAAADI. The CDR3 is 14 amino acids. The CDR3 region has the DNA TGCGCCAGCAGTGGGGGCGGGGCGGAGAGTGGCTACACCTTC. This codes for CASSGGGAESGYTF.

About this clone itself: A junction end diverges from the germline sequence, so it may reflect a read error. The J gene is TRBJ2-1, the V gene TRBV19; TRBD2 is a possible D gene (5 bases). Germline values: CDR1 LNHDA, CDR2 SQIVND (reference sequence). The CDR3 sequence is 13 residues long. In DNA form, the CDR3 reads TGTACCAGTAGTATATTAAAAGAGGGTGAGCAGTTCTTC. The encoded protein is CTSSILKEGEQFF.

The J gene is TRBJ2-3, the V gene TRBV6-5; tentatively, D is TRBD2 (6 bases). Germline CDR1 and CDR2: MNHEY and SVGAGI. Trimming left V 2 bases short and J 1 base short, with 10 bases between. The CDR3 runs 15 residues. CDR3 amino acids: CASSYNGGGTDTQYF. In DNA form, the CDR3 reads TGTGCCAGCAGTTACAACGGGGGAGGCACAGATACGCAGTATTTT.

The chain has TRBV6-1 and TRBJ2-7; possible D gene TRBD2, 5 bases. The CDR3 has 13 amino acids. Between the trimmed V and J ends, which lost 5 bases and 3 bases, there was a span of 11 bases. Germline-derived CDR1 and CDR2 are MNHNS and SASEGT. This CDR3 reads CASSPRGVYEQYF. CDR3 nucleotide sequence: TGTGCCAGCAGTCCCCGGGGAGTCTACGAGCAGTACTTC.

The rearrangement joins TRBV5-1 to TRBJ2-3; 8 bases align to TRBD2. CDR1 and CDR2 (germline): SGHRS, YFSETQ. With V trimmed by 2 bases and J by 1 base, 9 bases remained unmatched. The CDR3 is 17 amino acids. CDR3 residues: CASSFFGGGTGTDTQYF. CDR3 in DNA: TGCGCCAGCAGCTTTTTCGGCGGGGGGACGGGCACAGATACGCAGTATTTT.

This clone has a handful of counts. The CDR3 region is CSVLDTDSYEQYF. The CDR3 DNA sequence: TGCAGCGTTTTGGACACTGATAGCTACGAGCAGTACTTC. The genes are TRBV29-1 and TRBJ2-7; TRBD1 is a possible D gene (5 bases). The CDR3 length is 13 residues. Trimming shortened V by 5 bases and J by 3 bases, and 14 bases separated the two germline ends. CDR1 SQVTM and CDR2 ANQGSEA come from the germline V gene.

As regards this clone: Its ends do not fully match the called genes, so a read error is possible. The chain recombines TRBV7-9 with TRBJ2-7; a weak D match, TRBD1 (8 bases). This CDR3 has 16 amino acids. CDR1 is SEHNR and CDR2 is FQNEAQ in the germline V gene (reference sequence). The chain's CDR3 is CSSSQQNRGGLAEQYF. CDR3 nucleotides: TGTTCCAGCAGCCAGCAAAACAGGGGGGGCCTTGCCGAGCAGTACTTC.

The rearrangement joins TRBV9 to TRBJ1-2; D perhaps matches TRBD1 (5 bases). Germline loops: CDR1 SGDLS, CDR2 YYNGEE. V gave up 0 bases and J gave up 7 bases, with 16 bases separating them. There are 15 residues in the CDR3. The CDR3 nucleotides read TGTGCCAGCAGCGTAGGGGAGGGGTTGTTGCGTGGCTACACCTTC. Translating gives CASSVGEGLLRGYTF.

J is TRBJ2-7 and V is TRBV28, with TRBD2 matching over 8 bases. The CDR3 covers 14 residues. The germline V gene has CDR1 MDHEN and CDR2 SYDVKM. With 4 bases clipped from V and 2 bases from J, the junction kept 4 bases outside the gene matches. In DNA form, the CDR3 reads TGTGCCAGCAGTTCGCAGCGGGGGACCTACGAGCAGTACTTC. Its translation: CASSSQRGTYEQYF.

The chain joins TRBV4-1 to TRBJ2-2; D is perhaps TRBD2 (7 bases). V dropped 1 base and J dropped 5 bases, with 23 bases sitting between them. The CDR3 length is 19 residues. CDR1 MGHRA and CDR2 YSYEKL come from the germline V gene. The DNA for the CDR3 is TGCGCCAGCAGCCAAGTTTCCTACGGGAGGCAGGGGAGGACCGGGGAGCTGTTTTTT. Translation gives CASSQVSYGRQGRTGELFF.